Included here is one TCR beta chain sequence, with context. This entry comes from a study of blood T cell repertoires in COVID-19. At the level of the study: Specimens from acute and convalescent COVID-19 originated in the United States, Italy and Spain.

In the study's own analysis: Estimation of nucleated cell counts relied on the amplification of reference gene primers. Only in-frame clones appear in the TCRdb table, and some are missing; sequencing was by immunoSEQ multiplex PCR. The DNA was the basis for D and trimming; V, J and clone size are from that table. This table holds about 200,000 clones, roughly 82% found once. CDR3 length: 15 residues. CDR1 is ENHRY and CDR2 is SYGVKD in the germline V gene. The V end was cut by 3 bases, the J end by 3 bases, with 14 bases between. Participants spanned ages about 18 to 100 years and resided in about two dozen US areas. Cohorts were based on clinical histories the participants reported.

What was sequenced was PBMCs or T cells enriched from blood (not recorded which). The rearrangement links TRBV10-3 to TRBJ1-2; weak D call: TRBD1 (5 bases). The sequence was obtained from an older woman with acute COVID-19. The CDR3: CAISEKGNIDYGYTF. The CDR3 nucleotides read TGTGCCATCAGTGAAAAGGGGAATATAGACTATGGCTACACCTTC.